One sample yielded the 9 T cell receptor beta chains listed below, sequenced in a study of CD8+CD57+ T cells in acquired aplastic anemia. TCR beta VDJ combinations and CDR3 sequences were profiled from genomic DNA. TCRdb reanalysed the reads using MiXCR and keeps one entry per CDR3 protein. The data hold 160,000 or so distinct CDR3 sequences, with about two thirds observed a single time. Those patients picked for sequencing had displayed CD8+CD57+ cell expansion on flow cytometry. Material for sequencing was sorted CD4+, CD8+, or CD8+CD57+ T cells (not recorded which) from PBMCs. These TCRs come from a human donor with aplastic anemia.

This sequence joins TRBV25-1 and TRBJ2-7; 10 bases align to TRBD1. The trim removed 5 bases at V and 7 bases at J, leaving 11 bases unmatched. CDR3 length: 15 amino acids. From germline, CDR1 is MGHDK and CDR2 SYGVNS. The CDR3 reads CASSYAGTGVWEQYF. The DNA for the CDR3 is TGTGCCAGCAGTTACGCCGGGACAGGGGTTTGGGAGCAGTACTTC.

The rearrangement links TRBV19 to TRBJ2-1, with 7 bases that match TRBD2. V shed 1 base, J shed 10 bases, and the junction held 7 bases outside the gene matches. Germline CDR1 LNHDA, CDR2 SQIVND (reference sequence). The CDR3 has 14 residues. The CDR3 DNA reads TGTGCCAGTAGTATAGTGGGGGGGGTTGGAGAGCAGTTCTTC. This encodes CASSIVGGVGEQFF. The whole variable domain, filled in from reference TRBV19 and TRBJ2-1, reads DGGITQSPKYLFRKEGQNVTLSCEQNLNHDAMYWYRQDPGQGLRLIYYSQIVNDFQKGDIAEGYSVSREKKESFPLTVTSAQKNPTAFYLCASSIVGGVGEQFFGPGTRLTVL.

This sequence joins TRBV24-1 and TRBJ2-5; D is ambiguous. With 3 bases removed from V and 3 bases from J, the gap between germline ends came to 10 bases. CDR1 KGHDR and CDR2 SFDVKD come from the germline V gene. This CDR3 contains 14 residues. CDR3 DNA sequence: TGTGCCACCAGTGATCCCGGGCCGGAAGAGACCCAGTACTTC. It translates to CATSDPGPEETQYF.

The chain recombines TRBV7-8 with TRBJ1-1; the D gene is possibly TRBD1 (5 bases). CDR1 SGHVS and CDR2 FQNEAQ come from the germline V gene. This CDR3 has 14 amino acids. V lost 1 base and J 1 base, leaving 7 bases between the germline ends. The CDR3 nucleotides read TGTGCCAGCAGCTTAGTCGGGGCGAACACTGAAGCTTTCTTT. Translating it yields CASSLVGANTEAFF.

This clonotype was counted a few times. J is TRBJ2-2 and V is TRBV10-1, with D possibly being TRBD1 (6 bases). Trimming shortened V by 8 bases and J by 4 bases, and 8 bases separated the two germline ends. The CDR3 sequence is 12 residues long. Germline assignment: CDR1 WNHNN and CDR2 SYGVQD (reference sequence). CDR3 DNA: TGCGCCAGCGGGACACTCACCGGGGAGCTGTTTTTT. Its translation: CASGTLTGELFF.

Turning to this clonotype: Given the absence of the conserved phenylalanine or tryptophan at the CDR3 end, a read error is likely. V and J are TRBV13 and TRBJ2-1; TRBD2 aligns across 7 bases. V lost 5 bases to trimming and J lost 1 base; unmatched junction nucleotides: 5. The CDR3 spans 15 residues. The V gene's germline CDR1 is PRHDT and CDR2 FYEKMQ (reference sequence). The CDR3 loop is CASSASGMSYNEQFL. The CDR3 coding sequence is TGTGCCAGCAGCGCGAGCGGGATGTCCTACAATGAGCAGTTCCTC.

As for this clonotype: One end of the junction fails to match germline, which may point to a read error. DNA of the CDR3: TGCGCCAGCAGCAGACAGGGAAGCCCCCAAGAGACCCAGCACTTC. This sequence encodes CASSRQGSPQETQHF. The V call is TRBV5-1, the J call TRBJ2-5; 7 bases map to TRBD1. CDR1 and CDR2 from the germline V gene are SGHRS and YFSETQ. CDR3 length: 15 residues.

The rearrangement joins TRBV6-1 to TRBJ1-5; D not resolved. CDR3 size: 15 residues. Germline V gives CDR1 MNHNS, CDR2 SASEGT. V was cut by 4 bases and J by 2 bases, with 12 bases left in between. For the CDR3, the DNA is TGTGCCAGCAGTGTGGAGACCGGTGGCAATCAGCCCCAGCATTTT. Amino acids: CASSVETGGNQPQHF.

The gene calls are TRBV4-1 and TRBJ2-1, with 9 bases lining up with TRBD2. This CDR3 contains 16 residues. The V gene end was trimmed by 0 bases and the J gene end by 8 bases; junction bases not matched to a gene: 8. The germline V gene encodes CDR1 MGHRA and CDR2 YSYEKL. CDR3 DNA sequence: TGCGCCAGCAGCCAAGATGAGCGGACTAGCGTCTATGAGCAGTTCTTC. This encodes CASSQDERTSVYEQFF.